The 29 T cell receptor beta chains given below trace back to one sample, sequenced in a study of post-analysis software for immune sequencing data. Study outcomes and limitations: Patients carried 5 or 6 TRBV segments more frequently than controls did, and TRBV5-6, TRBV5-1 and TRBV20-1 were among them.

Unique molecular identifiers were built into the TCR beta cDNA libraries. One entry per CDR3 protein results from TCRdb running MiXCR on the PCR reads. The table shows hundreds of thousands of distinct CDR3 sequences, with approximately 57% occurring only once. Their antigen targets remain unknown. Sequences were obtained from blood. The receptors derive from a girl aged 5-17 years with multiple sclerosis.

V gene TRBV20-1 combines with J gene TRBJ2-1; a possible D gene is TRBD2 (5 bases). CDR3 length equals 15 residues. In germline, CDR1 is DFQATT, CDR2 SNEGSKA (reference sequence). Trimming pared 5 bases from V and 2 bases from J, leaving 16 bases between. The CDR3 nucleotides are TGCAGTGCTCTCCGGGGAGAGACTACCTACAATGAGCAGTTCTTC. It codes for CSALRGETTYNEQFF.

The chain combines TRBV27 with TRBJ1-2; TRBD1 is a possible D gene (5 bases). The CDR3 is 15 amino acids. Germline loops: CDR1 MNHEY, CDR2 SMNVEV (reference sequence). V was pared by 5 bases and J by 4 bases, with 17 bases between. CDR3: CASSAGSGLGYGYTF. The DNA for the CDR3 is TGTGCCAGCAGTGCCGGTTCGGGACTGGGCTATGGCTACACCTTC.

The V gene is TRBV5-1, the J gene TRBJ2-5; no reliable D call. The CDR3 extends over 12 amino acids. The germline V gene encodes CDR1 SGHRS and CDR2 YFSETQ. Trimming pared 4 bases from V and 5 bases from J, leaving 9 bases between. The chain's CDR3 is CASSEMLETQYF. DNA for the CDR3: TGCGCCAGCAGCGAGATGCTGGAGACCCAGTACTTC.

This clonotype came up a few times. CDR3 in DNA: TGCAGCGCACAACGGGGGGTACTGAGGAATGAGCAGTTCTTC. Protein: CSAQRGVLRNEQFF. The chain links TRBV29-1 to TRBJ2-1; 7 bases align to TRBD2. V was pared by 7 bases and J by 7 bases, with 13 bases of the junction left unmatched. Germline CDR1 reads SQVTM; CDR2 reads ANQGSEA. There are 14 residues in the CDR3.

The chain has TRBV20-1 and TRBJ2-1; 14 bases match TRBD2. The CDR3 covers 15 residues. V shed 5 bases and J 9 bases; nucleotides not matched to a gene: 9. CDR1 DFQATT and CDR2 SNEGSKA come from the germline V gene (reference sequence). The CDR3: CSAPGLAGGRGEQFF. The CDR3 nucleotides read TGCAGTGCTCCCGGACTAGCGGGAGGCCGGGGTGAGCAGTTCTTC.

This chain connects TRBV20-1 to TRBJ2-6; weak D call: TRBD1 (6 bases). CDR1 and CDR2 from the germline V gene are DFQATT and SNEGSKA (reference sequence). V was clipped by 2 bases and J by 2 bases, with 16 bases between them. CDR3 length: 17 amino acids. The DNA for the CDR3 is TGCAGTGCTAGAAAACAAAAACAGGGCCCTGGGGCCAACGTCCTGACTTTC. This sequence encodes CSARKQKQGPGANVLTF.

The chain links TRBV12-3 or TRBV12-4 to TRBJ1-2; no clear D. Trimming removed 7 bases at V and 0 bases at J, with 15 bases between. The CDR3 is 15 residues long. CDR3 sequence: CASNPWRKANYGYTF. The CDR3 nucleotides are TGTGCCAGCAACCCTTGGAGGAAAGCTAACTATGGCTACACCTTC.

This chain links TRBV20-1 with TRBJ2-1; D ambiguous. The germline V and J ends were trimmed by 0 bases and 0 bases, with 12 bases remaining between them. This CDR3 is built from 16 residues. Germline loops: CDR1 DFQATT, CDR2 SNEGSKA (reference sequence). CDR3 sequence (DNA): TGCAGTGCTAGAGATCTCGGACGGAGCTCCTACAATGAGCAGTTCTTC. Amino acids: CSARDLGRSSYNEQFF.

The genes are TRBV5-1 and TRBJ2-7; TRBD1 matches at 7 bases. V dropped 2 bases and J dropped 0; count of bases not matched to a gene: 17. Looked up from germline, CDR1 is SGHRS and CDR2 is YFSETQ. The CDR3 runs 19 residues. CDR3 region: CASSLTGTDPRGGSYEQYF. For the CDR3, the DNA is TGCGCCAGCAGCTTAACCGGGACAGACCCCCGTGGGGGCTCCTACGAGCAGTACTTC. Combining the CDR3 with reference TRBV5-1 and TRBJ2-7 gives the whole variable domain KAGVTQTPRYLIKTRGQQVTLSCSPISGHRSVSWYQQTPGQGLQFLFEYFSETQRNKGNFPGRFSGRQFSNSRSEMNVSTLELGDSALYLCASSLTGTDPRGGSYEQYFGPGTRLTVT.

Note on this clonotype: One junction end does not reproduce the germline sequence, and a read error may be involved. The rearrangement uses TRBV5-1 and TRBJ2-1, with 8 bases matching TRBD2. There are 16 residues in the CDR3. Germline V gives CDR1 SGHRS, CDR2 YFSETQ. The CDR3 nucleotides read TGCGCCAGCAGCTTGGTCGGGGGGGCCCCCTACAATGGGCAGTTCTTC. This sequence encodes CASSLVGGAPYNGQFF.

The rearrangement joins TRBV20-1 to TRBJ2-1, with D tentatively TRBD2 (6 bases). Germline V gene sequence: CDR1 DFQATT, CDR2 SNEGSKA (reference sequence). V was clipped by 2 bases and J by 9 bases, with 14 bases between them. The CDR3 has 13 amino acids. The CDR3 protein is CSARPGLMGEQFF. The CDR3 DNA reads as TGCAGTGCTAGACCGGGACTTATGGGTGAGCAGTTCTTC.

This clonotype came up once. The J gene is TRBJ1-2, the V gene TRBV5-1; possibly TRBD1 for D (5 bases). Trimming removed 4 bases at V and 2 bases at J, with 15 bases between. The CDR3 sequence is 15 residues long. Germline CDR1 reads SGHRS; CDR2 reads YFSETQ. The CDR3 region has the DNA TGCGCCAGCAGCGAGCGGGACGGCGGGAACTATGGCTACACCTTC. It specifies CASSERDGGNYGYTF. The variable domain in full, completed from reference TRBV5-1 and TRBJ1-2, reads KAGVTQTPRYLIKTRGQQVTLSCSPISGHRSVSWYQQTPGQGLQFLFEYFSETQRNKGNFPGRFSGRQFSNSRSEMNVSTLELGDSALYLCASSERDGGNYGYTFGSGTRLTVV.

This chain connects TRBV7-3 to TRBJ2-1; TRBD1 might be the D (6 bases). Germline CDR1 reads SGHTA; CDR2 reads FQGTGA. The CDR3 length is 13 residues. The germline V and J ends were trimmed by 5 bases and 9 bases, with 14 bases remaining between them. CDR3 nucleotides: TGTGCCAGCAGCCCGCAAGGGGGACCTGAGCAGTTCTTC. This gives the protein CASSPQGGPEQFF.

The V gene is TRBV20-1, the J gene TRBJ2-5, with 8 positions matching TRBD1. The V gene end was trimmed by 1 base and the J gene end by 4 bases; junction bases not matched to a gene: 14. There are 17 residues in the CDR3. Per germline, CDR1 DFQATT and CDR2 SNEGSKA (reference sequence). CDR3 loop: CSARGTEQGVVPETQYF. The CDR3 bases are TGCAGTGCTAGAGGGACCGAACAGGGGGTCGTTCCAGAGACCCAGTACTTC.

J is TRBJ1-5 and V is TRBV2, with TRBD1 matching over 7 bases. There are 14 residues in the CDR3. J gave up 10 bases and V 0 bases, and 6 bases lay outside the gene matches. CDR1 and CDR2 from the germline V gene are SNHLY and FYNNEI. CDR3 loop: CASSEAGRDSPQHF. CDR3 nucleotides: TGTGCCAGCAGTGAAGCAGGGAGGGACAGCCCCCAGCATTTT.

This chain uses TRBV5-1 with TRBJ1-2; D gene ambiguous. The CDR3 is made up of 13 amino acids. V was trimmed by 0 bases and J by 8 bases, leaving 11 bases between them. Looked up from germline, CDR1 is SGHRS and CDR2 is YFSETQ. This CDR3 is CASSLGFQIGYTF. The CDR3 nucleotides are TGCGCCAGCAGCTTGGGTTTCCAAATCGGCTACACCTTC.

The chain recombines TRBV29-1 with TRBJ1-1, with 8 bases aligning to TRBD1. Trimming took 6 bases from V and 5 from J; bases not matched to a gene: 8. The CDR3 runs 13 residues. Germline CDR1 is SQVTM and CDR2 is ANQGSEA. This CDR3 is CSVVRGQSTEAFF. CDR3 DNA: TGCAGCGTGGTCAGGGGGCAATCGACTGAAGCTTTCTTT.

The chain is built from TRBV6-5 and TRBJ2-5; the D gene is possibly TRBD1 (6 bases). This CDR3 has 15 amino acids. Between the trimmed V and J ends, which lost 6 bases and 1 base, there was a span of 15 bases. In germline, CDR1 is MNHEY, CDR2 SVGAGI. The CDR3 DNA is TGTGCCAGCAGAGAAGGGGGTCGGTTCCAAGAGACCCAGTACTTC. Translation gives CASREGGRFQETQYF.

In this sample, this clonotype turned up a few times. This chain uses TRBV20-1 with TRBJ2-4, with D uncertain. V lost 7 bases and J 0 bases, leaving 7 bases between the germline ends. Germline loops: CDR1 DFQATT, CDR2 SNEGSKA (reference sequence). The CDR3 sequence is 12 residues long. The CDR3 bases are TGCAGTGTTATATCAGCCAAAAACATTCAGTACTTC. Protein sequence: CSVISAKNIQYF.

V is TRBV6-5 and J is TRBJ2-1, with TRBD2 as a possible D gene (6 bases). Looked up from germline, CDR1 is MNHEY and CDR2 is SVGAGI. This CDR3 spans 15 amino acids. Trimming cost V 2 bases and J 4 bases, with 12 bases left between them. The CDR3 nucleotides are TGTGCCAGCAGTTACGGTATAGCGGAATACAATGAGCAGTTCTTC. Its protein is CASSYGIAEYNEQFF.

J is TRBJ2-5 and V is TRBV6-5; possibly TRBD1 or TRBD2 for D (5 bases each). V was trimmed by 5 bases and J by 1 base, leaving 11 bases between them. The CDR3 is 14 residues long. Germline CDR1 and CDR2: MNHEY and SVGAGI. The CDR3 loop is CASSRDVRQETQYF. The CDR3 DNA sequence: TGTGCCAGCAGTCGGGACGTTCGCCAAGAGACCCAGTACTTC.

This clonotype has just a few counts. This chain links TRBV12-3 or TRBV12-4 with TRBJ2-1, with 10 bases matching TRBD1. The junction had 4 bases not matched to a gene; V was cut back by 7 bases and J by 7 bases. There are 13 residues in the CDR3. CDR3 residues: CASTDRGSNEQFF. The CDR3 region has the DNA TGTGCCAGCACGGACAGGGGGTCGAATGAGCAGTTCTTC.

A few counts support this clonotype. The chain combines TRBV6-2 or TRBV6-3 with TRBJ2-5, with D possibly being TRBD2 (6 bases). V was cut by 6 bases and J by 0 bases, with 8 bases left in between. The length of the CDR3 is 13 residues. Germline values: CDR1 MNHEY, CDR2 SVGEGT. CDR3: CASRGLDQETQYF. The CDR3 nucleotides are TGTGCCAGCAGGGGACTGGACCAAGAGACCCAGTACTTC.

The chain combines TRBV7-8 with TRBJ2-5; D gene unclear. Germline CDR1 SGHVS, CDR2 FQNEAQ. Trimming removed 5 bases from V and 7 bases from J, with 17 bases in between. The CDR3 is 14 residues long. CDR3 region: CASSPQTRMGTQYF. The DNA for the CDR3 is TGTGCCAGCAGCCCTCAGACCCGAATGGGGACCCAGTACTTC.

This chain connects TRBV7-6 to TRBJ1-5; 7 positions match TRBD1. Unmatched junction bases numbered 6, after V lost 1 base and J lost 3 bases. The CDR3 totals 16 residues. Per germline, CDR1 SGHVS and CDR2 FNYEAQ. The DNA for the CDR3 is TGTGCCAGCAGCTTAGGGGGGACAGAATACAATCAGCCCCAGCATTTT. Translating gives CASSLGGTEYNQPQHF.

V gene TRBV6-5 combines with J gene TRBJ1-1; D not certain. This CDR3 has 14 residues. V lost 6 bases, J lost 5 bases, and 16 bases lay in between. The germline V gene encodes CDR1 MNHEY and CDR2 SVGAGI. Written as DNA, the CDR3 is TGTGCCAGCAGAGCCGCTGGGGTCGTGACTGAAGCTTTCTTT. Its protein is CASRAAGVVTEAFF.

The DNA of the CDR3 is TGCAGTGCTAGAGACCTAAACGGACCCAGAGGCTACGAGCAGTACTTC. As protein: CSARDLNGPRGYEQYF. The chain has TRBV20-1 and TRBJ2-7, with D hard to call. The germline CDR1 and CDR2 sequences are DFQATT and SNEGSKA (reference sequence). The CDR3 runs to 16 residues. Trimming pared 0 bases from V and 3 bases from J, leaving 18 bases between.

J is TRBJ2-4 and V is TRBV12-3 or TRBV12-4; 8 bases line up with TRBD2. The length of the CDR3 is 16 residues. J was trimmed by 1 base and V by 3 bases; bases with no gene match: 5. In DNA form, the CDR3 reads TGTGCCAGCAGTTTTAGCGGGGCTCCTGCCAAAAACATTCAGTACTTC. It is translated as CASSFSGAPAKNIQYF.

This clonotype was observed a handful of times. The chain has TRBV28 and TRBJ1-4, with D perhaps matching TRBD1 (6 bases). In germline, CDR1 is MDHEN, CDR2 SYDVKM. The germline V and J ends were trimmed by 8 bases and 10 bases, with 23 bases remaining between them. The CDR3 consists of 15 residues. CDR3 in amino acids: CASSPSHRARGKLFF. CDR3 bases: TGTGCCAGCTCCCCGTCCCACAGGGCTCGGGGAAAACTGTTTTTT. Complete variable domain (other parts from reference TRBV28 and TRBJ1-4): DVKVTQSSRYLVKRTGEKVFLECVQDMDHENMFWYRQDPGLGLRLIYFSYDVKMKEKGDIPEGYSVSREKKERFSLILESASTNQTSMYLCASSPSHRARGKLFFGSGTQLSVL.